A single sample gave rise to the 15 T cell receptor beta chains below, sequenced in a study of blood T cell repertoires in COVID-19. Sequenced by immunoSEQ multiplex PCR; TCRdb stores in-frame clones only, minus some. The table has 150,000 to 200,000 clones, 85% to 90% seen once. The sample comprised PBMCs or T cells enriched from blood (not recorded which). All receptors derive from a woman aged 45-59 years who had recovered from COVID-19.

The CDR3 reads CASSELGGRGYGYTF. The CDR3 region has the DNA TGTGCCAGCAGTGAGCTCGGGGGGCGCGGCTATGGCTACACCTTC. V gene TRBV6-2 or TRBV6-3 combines with J gene TRBJ1-2; D may be TRBD1 (6 bases). Looked up from germline, CDR1 is MNHEY and CDR2 is SVGEGT. CDR3 length equals 15 residues. Trimming left V 5 bases short and J 4 bases short, with 17 bases between.

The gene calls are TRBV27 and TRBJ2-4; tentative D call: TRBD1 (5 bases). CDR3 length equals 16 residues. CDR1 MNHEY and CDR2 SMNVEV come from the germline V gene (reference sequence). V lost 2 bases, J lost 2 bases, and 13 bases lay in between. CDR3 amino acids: CASSLEGVGTKNIQYF. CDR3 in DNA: TGTGCCAGCAGTTTAGAAGGGGTGGGAACCAAAAACATTCAGTACTTC.

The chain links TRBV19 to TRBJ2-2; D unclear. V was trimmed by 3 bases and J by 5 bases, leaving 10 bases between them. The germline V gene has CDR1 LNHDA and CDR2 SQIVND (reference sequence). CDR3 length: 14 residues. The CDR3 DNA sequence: TGTGCCAGTAGTATTCTATTCGGGACCGGGGAGCTGTTTTTT. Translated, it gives CASSILFGTGELFF.

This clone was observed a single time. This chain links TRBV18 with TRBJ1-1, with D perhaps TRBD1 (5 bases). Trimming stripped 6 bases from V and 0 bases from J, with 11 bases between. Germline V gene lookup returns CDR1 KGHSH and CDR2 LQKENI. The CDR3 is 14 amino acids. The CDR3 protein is CASSAQAMNTEAFF. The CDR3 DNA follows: TGTGCCAGCTCCGCACAGGCAATGAACACTGAAGCTTTCTTT.

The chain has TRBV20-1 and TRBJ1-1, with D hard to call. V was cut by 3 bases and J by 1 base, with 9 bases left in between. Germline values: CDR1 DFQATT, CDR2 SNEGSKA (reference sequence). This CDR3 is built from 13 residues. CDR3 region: CSASPGKNTEAFF. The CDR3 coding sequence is TGCAGTGCTAGTCCAGGAAAGAACACTGAAGCTTTCTTT.

DNA of the CDR3: TGTGCCAGACCGGGACACTTTTATAGCAATCAGCCCCAGCATTTT. Translating it yields CARPGHFYSNQPQHF. The chain employs TRBV19 and TRBJ1-5; a weak D match, TRBD1 (6 bases). Germline CDR1 is LNHDA and CDR2 is SQIVND (reference sequence). V dropped 9 bases and J dropped 0 bases, with 15 bases sitting between them. This CDR3 has 15 residues.

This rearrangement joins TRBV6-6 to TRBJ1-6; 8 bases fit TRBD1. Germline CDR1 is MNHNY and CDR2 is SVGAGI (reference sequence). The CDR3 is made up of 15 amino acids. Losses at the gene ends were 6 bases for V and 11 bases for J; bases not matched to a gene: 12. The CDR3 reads CASRSGQGGSTPLHF. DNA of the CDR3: TGTGCCAGCAGATCAGGACAGGGAGGATCTACACCCCTCCACTTT.

CDR3 coding DNA: TGTGCCAGCAGCTTAGGCGGGACAGGGTACCTCGATGAGCAGTTCTTC. Protein: CASSLGGTGYLDEQFF. This chain uses TRBV11-2 with TRBJ2-1; 9 positions agree with TRBD1. The ends lost 1 base at V and 8 bases at J; junction bases unmatched: 9. The germline V gene encodes CDR1 SGHAT and CDR2 FQNNGV. CDR3 size: 16 residues.

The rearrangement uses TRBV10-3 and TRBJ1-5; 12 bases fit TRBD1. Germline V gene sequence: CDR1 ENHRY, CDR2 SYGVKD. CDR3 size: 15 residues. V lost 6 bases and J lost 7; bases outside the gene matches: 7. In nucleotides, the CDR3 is TGTGCCATCAGCGAGGGACAGGGGGCAGGACAGCCCCAGCATTTT. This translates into CAISEGQGAGQPQHF.

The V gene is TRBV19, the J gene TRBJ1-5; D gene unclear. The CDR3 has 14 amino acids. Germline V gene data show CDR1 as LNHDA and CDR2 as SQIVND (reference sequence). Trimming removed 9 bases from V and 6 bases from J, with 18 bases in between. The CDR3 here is CASEVRVWGQPQHF. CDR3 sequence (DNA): TGTGCCAGCGAAGTGAGGGTTTGGGGTCAGCCCCAGCATTTT.

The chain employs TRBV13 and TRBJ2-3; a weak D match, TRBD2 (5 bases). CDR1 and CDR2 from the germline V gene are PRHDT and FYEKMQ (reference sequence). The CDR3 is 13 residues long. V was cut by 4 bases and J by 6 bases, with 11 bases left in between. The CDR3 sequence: CASSSLLVDTQYF. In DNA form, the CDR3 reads TGTGCCAGCAGCTCCCTACTAGTGGATACGCAGTATTTT.

Here the CDR3 DNA reads TGTGCCAGCAGCTCGCCTGGAAGACTAGCGGGGGTCACCGGGGAGCTGTTTTTT. Translation gives CASSSPGRLAGVTGELFF. The chain carries TRBV7-9 and TRBJ2-2; 12 nucleotides agree with TRBD2. From germline, CDR1 is SEHNR and CDR2 FQNEAQ (reference sequence). Trimming removed 4 bases from V and 4 bases from J; junction bases left unmatched: 10. The CDR3 contains 18 residues.

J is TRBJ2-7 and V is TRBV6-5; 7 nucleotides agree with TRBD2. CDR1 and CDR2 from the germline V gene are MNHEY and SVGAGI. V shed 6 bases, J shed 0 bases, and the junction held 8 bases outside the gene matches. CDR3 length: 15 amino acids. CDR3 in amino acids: CASSVGRGSSYEQYF. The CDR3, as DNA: TGTGCCAGCAGCGTTGGGCGGGGGAGCTCCTACGAGCAGTACTTC.

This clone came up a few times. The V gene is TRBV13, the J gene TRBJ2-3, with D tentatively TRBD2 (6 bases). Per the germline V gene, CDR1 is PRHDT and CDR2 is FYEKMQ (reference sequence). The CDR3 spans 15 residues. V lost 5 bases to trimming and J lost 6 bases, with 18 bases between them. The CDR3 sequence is CASSPLQRVGDTQYF. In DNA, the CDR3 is TGTGCCAGCAGCCCCCTCCAGCGGGTGGGGGATACGCAGTATTTT.

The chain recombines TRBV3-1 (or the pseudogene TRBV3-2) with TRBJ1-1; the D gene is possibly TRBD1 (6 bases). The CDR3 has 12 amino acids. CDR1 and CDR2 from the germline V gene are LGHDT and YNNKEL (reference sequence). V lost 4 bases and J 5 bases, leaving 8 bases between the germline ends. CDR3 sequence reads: CASSPTGTEAFF. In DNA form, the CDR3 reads TGTGCCAGCAGCCCTACAGGGACTGAAGCTTTCTTT.